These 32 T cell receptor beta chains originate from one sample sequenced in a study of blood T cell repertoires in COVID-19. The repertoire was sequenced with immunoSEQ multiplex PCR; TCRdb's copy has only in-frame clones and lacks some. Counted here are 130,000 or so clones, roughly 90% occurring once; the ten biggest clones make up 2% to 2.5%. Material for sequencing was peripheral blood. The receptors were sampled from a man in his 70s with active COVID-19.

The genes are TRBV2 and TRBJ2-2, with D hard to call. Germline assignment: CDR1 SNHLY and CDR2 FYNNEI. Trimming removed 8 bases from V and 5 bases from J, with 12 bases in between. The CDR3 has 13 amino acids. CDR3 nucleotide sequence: TGTGCCAGCCGTTGGGCTTCTACCGGGGAGCTGTTTTTT. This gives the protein CASRWASTGELFF.

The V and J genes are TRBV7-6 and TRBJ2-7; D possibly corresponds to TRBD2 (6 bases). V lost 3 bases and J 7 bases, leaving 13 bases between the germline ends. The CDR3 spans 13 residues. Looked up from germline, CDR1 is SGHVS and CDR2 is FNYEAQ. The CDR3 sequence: CASSFPGALEQYF. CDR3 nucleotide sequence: TGTGCCAGCAGCTTTCCGGGAGCCCTGGAGCAGTACTTC.

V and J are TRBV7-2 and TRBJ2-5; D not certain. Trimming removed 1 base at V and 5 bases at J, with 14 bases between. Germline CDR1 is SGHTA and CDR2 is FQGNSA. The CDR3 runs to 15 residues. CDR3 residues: CASSLEDSRYETQYF. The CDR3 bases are TGTGCCAGCAGCTTAGAAGACTCGAGATACGAGACCCAGTACTTC. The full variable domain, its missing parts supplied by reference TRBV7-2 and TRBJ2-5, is GAGVSQSPSNKVTEKGKDVELRCDPISGHTALYWYRQSLGQGLEFLIYFQGNSAPDKSGLPSDRFSAERTGGSVSTLTIQRTQQEDSAVYLCASSLEDSRYETQYFGPGTRLLVL.

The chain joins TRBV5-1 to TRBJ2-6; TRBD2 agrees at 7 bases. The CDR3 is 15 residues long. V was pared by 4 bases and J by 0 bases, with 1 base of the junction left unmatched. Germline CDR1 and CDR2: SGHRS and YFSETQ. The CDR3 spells CASSTGGSGANVLTF. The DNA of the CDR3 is TGCGCCAGCAGCACGGGGGGCTCTGGGGCCAACGTCCTGACTTTC.

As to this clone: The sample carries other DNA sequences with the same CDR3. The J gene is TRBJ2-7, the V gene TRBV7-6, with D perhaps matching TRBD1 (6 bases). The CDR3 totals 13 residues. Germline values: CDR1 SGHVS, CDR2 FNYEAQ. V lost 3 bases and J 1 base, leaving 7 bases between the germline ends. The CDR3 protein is CASSLDSSYEQYF. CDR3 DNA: TGTGCCAGCAGCTTGGACAGTTCCTACGAGCAGTACTTC.

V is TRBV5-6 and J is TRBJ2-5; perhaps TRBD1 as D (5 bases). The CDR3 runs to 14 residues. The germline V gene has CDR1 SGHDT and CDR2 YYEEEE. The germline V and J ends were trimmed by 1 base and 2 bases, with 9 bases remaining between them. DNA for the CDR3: TGTGCCAGCAGCTTGCCGACAGAGCAAGAGACCCAGTACTTC. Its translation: CASSLPTEQETQYF.

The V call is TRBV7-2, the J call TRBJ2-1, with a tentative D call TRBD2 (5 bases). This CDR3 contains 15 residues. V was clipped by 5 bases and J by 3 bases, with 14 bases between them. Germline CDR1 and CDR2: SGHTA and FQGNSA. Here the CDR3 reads CASSEGRAGYNEQFF. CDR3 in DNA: TGTGCCAGCAGCGAAGGACGGGCGGGCTACAATGAGCAGTTCTTC.

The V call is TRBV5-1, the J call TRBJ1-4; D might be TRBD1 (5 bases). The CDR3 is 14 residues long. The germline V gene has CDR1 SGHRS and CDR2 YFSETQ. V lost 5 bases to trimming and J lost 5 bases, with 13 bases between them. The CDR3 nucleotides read TGCGCCAGCAGTCTGCAGGGCGTGAATGAAAAACTGTTTTTT. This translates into CASSLQGVNEKLFF.

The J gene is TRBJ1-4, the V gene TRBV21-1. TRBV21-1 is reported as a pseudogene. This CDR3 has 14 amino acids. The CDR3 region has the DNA TGTGCCAGCAGCGTAACGGGGGTAGGAGAAAAACTGTTTTTT. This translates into CASSVTGVGEKLFF.

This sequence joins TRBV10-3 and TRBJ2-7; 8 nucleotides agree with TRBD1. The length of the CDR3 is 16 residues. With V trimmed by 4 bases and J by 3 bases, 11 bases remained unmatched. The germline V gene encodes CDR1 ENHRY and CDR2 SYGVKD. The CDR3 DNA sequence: TGTGCCATCAGTGTATCGGTAGGACAGGGATTCTACGAGCAGTACTTC. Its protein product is CAISVSVGQGFYEQYF.

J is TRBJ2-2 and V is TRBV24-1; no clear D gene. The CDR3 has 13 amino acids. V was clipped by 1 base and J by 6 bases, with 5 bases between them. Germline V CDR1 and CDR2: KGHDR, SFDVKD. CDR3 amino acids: CATSDFLAGELFF. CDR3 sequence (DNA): TGTGCCACCAGTGATTTCTTAGCCGGGGAGCTGTTTTTT.

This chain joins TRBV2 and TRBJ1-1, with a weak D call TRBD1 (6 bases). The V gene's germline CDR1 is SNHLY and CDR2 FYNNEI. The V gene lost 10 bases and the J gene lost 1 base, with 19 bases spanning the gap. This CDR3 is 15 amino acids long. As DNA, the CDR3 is TGTGCCACCTCCGCACAGGGAAGGGGGAACACTGAAGCTTTCTTT. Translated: CATSAQGRGNTEAFF.

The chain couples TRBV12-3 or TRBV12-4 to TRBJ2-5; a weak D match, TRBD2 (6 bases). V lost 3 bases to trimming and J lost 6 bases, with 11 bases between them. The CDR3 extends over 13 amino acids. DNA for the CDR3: TGTGCCAGCAGTTTCGGGGGTAGGCAGACCCAGTACTTC. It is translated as CASSFGGRQTQYF.

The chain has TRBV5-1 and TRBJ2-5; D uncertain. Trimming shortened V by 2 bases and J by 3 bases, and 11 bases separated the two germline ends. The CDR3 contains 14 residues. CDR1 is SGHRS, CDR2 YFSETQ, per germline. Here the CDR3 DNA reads TGCGCCAGCAGCTTTTCGGGTGGAAAAGAGACCCAGTACTTC. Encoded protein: CASSFSGGKETQYF. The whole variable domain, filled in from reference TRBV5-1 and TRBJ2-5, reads KAGVTQTPRYLIKTRGQQVTLSCSPISGHRSVSWYQQTPGQGLQFLFEYFSETQRNKGNFPGRFSGRQFSNSRSEMNVSTLELGDSALYLCASSFSGGKETQYFGPGTRLLVL.

For the CDR3, the DNA is TGTGCCAGCAGTCTACTCCTAGGGACAGCTGAAGCTTTCTTT. Translation gives CASSLLLGTAEAFF. The V gene is TRBV28, the J gene TRBJ1-1; 7 bases line up with TRBD1. V lost 5 bases, J lost 6 bases, and 9 bases stayed unmatched. The CDR3 runs to 14 residues. Germline V gives CDR1 MDHEN, CDR2 SYDVKM.

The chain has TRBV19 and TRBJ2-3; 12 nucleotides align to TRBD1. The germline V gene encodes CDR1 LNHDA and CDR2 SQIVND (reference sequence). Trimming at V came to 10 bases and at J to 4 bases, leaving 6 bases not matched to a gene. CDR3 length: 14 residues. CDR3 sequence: CATGDRGPPDTQYF. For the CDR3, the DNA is TGTGCCACCGGGGACAGGGGGCCCCCAGATACGCAGTATTTT.

The CDR3 nucleotides are TGTGCCTGGAGTGTACGGGCAGGGGTCGGTGAAAAACTGTTTTTT. Translation: CAWSVRAGVGEKLFF. The J gene is TRBJ1-4, the V gene TRBV30; a possible D gene is TRBD1 (6 bases). CDR1 is GTSNPN and CDR2 is SVGIG in the germline V gene (reference sequence). CDR3 length equals 15 residues. V shed 0 bases and J shed 7 bases, with 15 bases lying between them.

Here the CDR3 reads CASTSPGLDGYTF. CDR3 DNA: TGTGCCAGCACCTCCCCAGGGCTAGATGGCTACACCTTC. The chain couples TRBV28 to TRBJ1-2; perhaps TRBD1 as D (5 bases). Germline CDR1 and CDR2: MDHEN and SYDVKM. The CDR3 length is 13 residues. V lost 7 bases to trimming and J lost 6 bases, with 15 bases between them.

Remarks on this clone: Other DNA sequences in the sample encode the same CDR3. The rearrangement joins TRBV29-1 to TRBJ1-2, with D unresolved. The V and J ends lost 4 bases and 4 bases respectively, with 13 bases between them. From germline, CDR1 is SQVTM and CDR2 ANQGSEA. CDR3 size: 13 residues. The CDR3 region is CSVGPAGRYGYTF. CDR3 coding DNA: TGCAGCGTTGGTCCCGCGGGCCGCTATGGCTACACCTTC.

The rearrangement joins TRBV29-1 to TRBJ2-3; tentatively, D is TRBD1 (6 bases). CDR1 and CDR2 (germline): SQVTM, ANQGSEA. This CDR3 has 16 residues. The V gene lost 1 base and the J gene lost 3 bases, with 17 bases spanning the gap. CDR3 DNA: TGCAGCGTTGAAGGGGGCAGGGGAATGGGAACAGATACGCAGTATTTT. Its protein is CSVEGGRGMGTDTQYF.

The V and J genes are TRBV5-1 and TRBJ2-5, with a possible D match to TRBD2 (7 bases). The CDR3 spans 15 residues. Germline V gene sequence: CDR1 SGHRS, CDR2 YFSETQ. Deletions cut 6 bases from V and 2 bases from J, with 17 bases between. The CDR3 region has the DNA TGCGCCAGCATCCCGGGGGGCACTAATCAAGAGACCCAGTACTTC. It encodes CASIPGGTNQETQYF.

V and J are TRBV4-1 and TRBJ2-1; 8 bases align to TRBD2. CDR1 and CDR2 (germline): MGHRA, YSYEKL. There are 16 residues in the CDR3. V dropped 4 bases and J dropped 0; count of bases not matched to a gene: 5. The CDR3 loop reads CASSLSSGPSYNEQFF. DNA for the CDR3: TGCGCCAGCAGCCTCTCTAGCGGGCCCTCCTACAATGAGCAGTTCTTC.

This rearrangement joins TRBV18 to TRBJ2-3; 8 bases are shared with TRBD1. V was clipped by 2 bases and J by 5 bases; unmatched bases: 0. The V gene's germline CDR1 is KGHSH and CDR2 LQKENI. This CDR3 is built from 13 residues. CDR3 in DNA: TGTGCCAGCTCACCAGGGACAGGAGATACGCAGTATTTT. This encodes CASSPGTGDTQYF.

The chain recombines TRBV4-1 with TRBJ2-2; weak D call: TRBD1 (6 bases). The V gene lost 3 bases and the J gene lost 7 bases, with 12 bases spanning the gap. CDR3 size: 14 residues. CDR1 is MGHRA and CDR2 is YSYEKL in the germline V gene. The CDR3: CASSQFRGGGELFF. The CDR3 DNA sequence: TGCGCCAGCAGCCAGTTCAGGGGCGGCGGGGAGCTGTTTTTT.

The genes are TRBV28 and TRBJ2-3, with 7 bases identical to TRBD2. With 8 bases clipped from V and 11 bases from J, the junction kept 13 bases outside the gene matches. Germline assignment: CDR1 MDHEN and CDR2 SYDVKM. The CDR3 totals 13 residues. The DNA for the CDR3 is TGTGCCAGCGAGGACTGGGGGGGAGGAAAGCAGTATTTT. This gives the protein CASEDWGGGKQYF.

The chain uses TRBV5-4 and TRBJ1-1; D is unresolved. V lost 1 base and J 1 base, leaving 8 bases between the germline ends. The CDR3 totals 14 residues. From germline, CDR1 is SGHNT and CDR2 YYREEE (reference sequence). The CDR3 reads CASSLREENTEAFF. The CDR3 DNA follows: TGTGCCAGCAGCTTGAGGGAGGAGAACACTGAAGCTTTCTTT.

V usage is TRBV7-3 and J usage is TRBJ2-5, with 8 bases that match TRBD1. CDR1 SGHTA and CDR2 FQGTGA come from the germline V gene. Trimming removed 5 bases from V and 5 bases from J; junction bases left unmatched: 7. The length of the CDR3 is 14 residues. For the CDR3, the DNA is TGTGCCAGCAGCCGGACAGGGTTTGCGGAGACCCAGTACTTC. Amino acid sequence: CASSRTGFAETQYF.

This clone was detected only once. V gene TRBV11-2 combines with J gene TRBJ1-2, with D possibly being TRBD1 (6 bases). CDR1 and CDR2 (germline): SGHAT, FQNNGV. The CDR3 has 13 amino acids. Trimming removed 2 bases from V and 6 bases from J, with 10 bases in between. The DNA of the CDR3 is TGTGCCAGCAGCTTAAACAGGGTGGATGGCTACACCTTC. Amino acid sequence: CASSLNRVDGYTF.

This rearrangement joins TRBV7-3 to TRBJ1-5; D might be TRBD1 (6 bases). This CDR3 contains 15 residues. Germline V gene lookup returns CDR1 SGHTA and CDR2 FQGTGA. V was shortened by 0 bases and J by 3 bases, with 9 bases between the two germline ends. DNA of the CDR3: TGTGCCAGCAGCTTAACGGGGGACACCAATCAGCCCCAGCATTTT. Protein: CASSLTGDTNQPQHF.

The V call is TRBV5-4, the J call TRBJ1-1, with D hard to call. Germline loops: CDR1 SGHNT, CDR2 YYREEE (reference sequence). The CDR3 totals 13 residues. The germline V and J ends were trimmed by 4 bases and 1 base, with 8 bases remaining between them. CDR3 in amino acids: CASSIPGNTEAFF. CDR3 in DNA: TGTGCCAGCAGCATCCCGGGGAACACTGAAGCTTTCTTT.

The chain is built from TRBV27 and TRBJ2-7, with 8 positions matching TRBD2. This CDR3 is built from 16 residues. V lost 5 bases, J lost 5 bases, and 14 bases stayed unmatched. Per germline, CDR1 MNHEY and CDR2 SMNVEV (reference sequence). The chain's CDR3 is CASSPSDGGVEDEQYF. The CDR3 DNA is TGTGCCAGCAGTCCGTCGGACGGGGGGGTGGAGGACGAGCAGTACTTC.

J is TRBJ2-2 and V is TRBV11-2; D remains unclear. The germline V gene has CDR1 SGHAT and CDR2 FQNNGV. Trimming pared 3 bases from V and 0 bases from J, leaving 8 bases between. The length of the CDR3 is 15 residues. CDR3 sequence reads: CASSLGRTNTGELFF. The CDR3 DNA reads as TGTGCCAGCAGCTTGGGCAGGACGAACACCGGGGAGCTGTTTTTT.